This is a list of T cell receptor beta chains from one sample in a study of cytomegalovirus exposure and HLA in healthy donors. This table comes from immunoSEQ multiplex PCR, and its TCRdb copy is limited to in-frame clones, with some not included. The sample consists of around 140,000 clones, approximately 80% of them appearing once. Sequencing input: PBMCs. Receptors were obtained from a woman under 30 in good health and CMV-seropositive. The CDR3 runs from the conserved cysteine through the conserved F or W. A D gene is named only where the DNA matches it firmly. Not every row has a clone size; where given, it reads once, few, many or a size class.

clone_size d_call j_call v_call cdr3_aa cdr3_nt
. TRBD2 TRBJ2-1 TRBV19 CASTWAGDYNEQFF TGTGCCAGTACTTGGGCGGGGGACTACAATGAGCAGTTCTTC
. . TRBJ1-2 TRBV30 CAWSPVFGGYTF TGTGCCTGGAGCCCCGTCTTCGGGGGCTACACCTTC
few . TRBJ1-6 TRBV2 CASSVQGRNSPLHF TGTGCCAGCAGTGTGCAGGGGCGCAATTCACCCCTCCACTTT
. TRBD1 TRBJ1-1 TRBV18 CASSPMTGTTEAFF TGTGCCAGCTCTCCTATGACAGGGACCACTGAAGCTTTCTTT
. TRBD2 TRBJ2-3 TRBV6-5 CASTSGGRSTDTQYF TGTGCCAGCACTAGCGGGGGCCGAAGCACAGATACGCAGTATTTT
. . TRBJ2-7 TRBV5-1 CASSLDTGTQYYEQYF TGCGCCAGCAGCTTGGATACCGGGACACAGTACTACGAGCAGTACTTC
. . TRBJ1-1 TRBV28 CASRSGWEAFEAFF TGTGCCAGCAGATCGGGGTGGGAGGCATTTGAAGCTTTCTTT
. . TRBJ2-4 TRBV5-1 CASSPLGGMGAKNIQYF TGCGCCAGCAGCCCCCTTGGAGGAATGGGAGCCAAAAACATTCAGTACTTC
. TRBD1 TRBJ1-1 TRBV4-1 CASRQGQGNTEAFF TGCGCCAGCAGACAAGGACAGGGGAACACTGAAGCTTTCTTT
. . TRBJ1-2 TRBV6-1 CASSGLGQNYGYTF TGTGCCAGCAGTGGCCTTGGACAGAACTATGGCTACACCTTC
once . TRBJ1-2 TRBV4-1 CASSAAGGVAYGYTF TGCGCCAGCAGTGCCGCCGGAGGGGTTGCCTATGGCTACACCTTC
. . TRBJ2-2 TRBV6-6 CASSTTGFTGELFF TGTGCCAGCAGTACAACAGGGTTCACCGGGGAGCTGTTTTTT
. . TRBJ2-6 TRBV6-6 CASSLQSSGANVPTF TGTGCCAGCAGCTTACAGAGCTCTGGGGCCAACGTCCCGACTTTC
. . TRBJ1-6 TRBV19 CASSTLEGQSPLHF TGTGCCAGTAGTACCCTGGAGGGCCAGTCACCCCTCCACTTT
. TRBD2 TRBJ2-1 TRBV6-1 CASSPLAGGSNEQFF TGTGCCAGCAGTCCACTAGCGGGGGGGAGCAATGAGCAGTTCTTC
. TRBD1 TRBJ1-6 TRBV6-5 CASSYQGQGVSPLHF TGTGCCAGCAGTTACCAGGGACAGGGGGTTTCACCCCTCCACTTT
. TRBD1 TRBJ2-7 TRBV28 CAGADRGRYEQYF TGTGCCGGCGCGGACAGGGGGCGATACGAGCAGTACTTC
. . TRBJ2-7 TRBV5-5 CASSLASPRNEQYF TGTGCCAGCAGCTTGGCTAGTCCCCGGAACGAGCAGTACTTC
. . TRBJ2-5 TRBV19 CASSIDGGSETQYF TGTGCCAGTAGTATAGACGGGGGAAGCGAGACCCAGTACTTC
few . TRBJ1-2 TRBV6-6 CASSNQQNYGYTF TGTGCCAGCAGTAATCAACAGAACTATGGCTACACCTTC
few TRBD1 TRBJ2-7 TRBV6-1 CASSYGQGAYEQYF TGTGCCAGCAGCTACGGACAGGGGGCCTACGAGCAGTACTTC
. . TRBJ1-1 TRBV30 CAWSWGGNTEAFF TGTGCCTGGAGTTGGGGGGGGAACACTGAAGCTTTCTTT
. TRBD1 TRBJ1-1 TRBV4-1 CASSPVGQGDTEAFF TGCGCCAGCAGCCCCGTCGGACAGGGGGACACTGAAGCTTTCTTT
. TRBD1 TRBJ1-2 TRBV2 CASSELTGGVYGYTF TGTGCCAGCAGTGAATTGACAGGGGGTGTCTATGGCTACACCTTC
few . TRBJ2-1 TRBV19 CATAPASGEQFF TGTGCCACCGCGCCGGCGAGCGGTGAGCAGTTCTTC
. . TRBJ1-1 TRBV6-5 CASSYATGLETEAFF TGTGCCAGCAGTTACGCCACAGGTTTGGAGACTGAAGCTTTCTTT
. . TRBJ1-1 TRBV2 CASRVGVTEAFF TGTGCCAGCAGGGTCGGGGTTACTGAAGCTTTCTTT
. . TRBJ2-5 TRBV7-2 CASSLVGQGATQYF TGTGCCAGCAGCTTAGTAGGACAAGGGGCGACCCAGTACTTC
few TRBD1 TRBJ1-1 TRBV7-9 CASSLAGGASAFF TGTGCCAGCAGCTTAGCAGGGGGCGCATCCGCTTTCTTT
once . TRBJ2-3 TRBV19 CASSIREADTQYF TGTGCCAGTAGTATTCGGGAAGCAGATACGCAGTATTTT
. . TRBJ1-3 TRBV5-6 CASSLAAGSGNTIYF TGTGCCAGCAGCTTGGCCGCGGGGTCCGGAAACACCATATATTTT
. . TRBJ1-2 TRBV18 CASSPNRGQDYGYTF TGTGCCAGCTCACCGAATCGGGGACAAGACTATGGCTACACCTTC
. . TRBJ2-1 TRBV6-1 CASTASLDYNEQFF TGTGCCAGCACTGCGAGTCTTGACTACAATGAGCAGTTCTTC
. . TRBJ2-1 TRBV7-9 CASSLGGAGIEQFF TGTGCCAGCAGCTTGGGGGGGGCCGGCATTGAGCAGTTCTTC
once . TRBJ2-2 TRBV5-1 CASSLSGAENTGELFF TGCGCCAGCAGCTTATCAGGGGCAGAGAACACCGGGGAGCTGTTTTTT
. . TRBJ2-2 TRBV5-1 CASSLLGHQNTGELFF TGCGCCAGCAGCTTGCTGGGACACCAGAACACCGGGGAGCTGTTTTTT
. TRBD1 TRBJ1-1 TRBV7-2 CASSNNRGRTEAFF TGTGCCAGCAGCAATAACAGGGGGCGCACTGAAGCTTTCTTT
. TRBD2 TRBJ2-3 TRBV7-2 CASSMGLATDTQYF TGTGCCAGCAGCATGGGACTAGCGACAGATACGCAGTATTTT
. TRBD1 TRBJ1-6 TRBV4-1 CASSQSDRGNSPLHF TGCGCCAGCAGCCAATCCGACAGGGGGAATTCACCCCTCCACTTT
. TRBD2 TRBJ2-7 TRBV19 CASSRGLVAEQYF TGTGCCAGTAGTAGAGGACTAGTGGCCGAGCAGTACTTC
. TRBD1 TRBJ1-1 TRBV5-6 CASSLSGQGMVHTEAFF TGTGCCAGCAGCTTGTCGGGACAGGGGATGGTGCACACTGAAGCTTTCTTT
. . TRBJ2-7 TRBV5-1 CASSVSGQYYEQYF TGCGCCAGCAGCGTTTCAGGACAGTACTACGAGCAGTACTTC
once . TRBJ2-7 TRBV5-1 CASSLFNGAYEQYF TGCGCCAGCAGCTTGTTCAACGGAGCCTACGAGCAGTACTTC
. . TRBJ1-3 TRBV7-6 CASSFGYGNTIYF TGTGCCAGCAGCTTCGGGTACGGAAACACCATATATTTT
. . TRBJ2-5 TRBV6-5 CASSRGWETQYF TGTGCCAGCAGTCGGGGGTGGGAGACCCAGTACTTC
few . TRBJ2-7 TRBV29-1 CSVWRSGQQDEQYF TGCAGCGTATGGAGATCGGGACAACAGGACGAGCAGTACTTC
. . TRBJ2-3 TRBV19 CASSISIADTQYF TGTGCCAGTAGTATAAGCATTGCAGATACGCAGTATTTT
. . TRBJ1-4 TRBV6-5 CASSYGGVPTNEKLFF TGTGCCAGCAGTTATGGAGGTGTGCCAACTAATGAAAAACTGTTTTTT
. . TRBJ1-4 TRBV2 CASSRETATNEKLFF TGTGCCAGCAGTAGAGAGACAGCAACTAATGAAAAACTGTTTTTT